These 27 T cell receptor beta chains came from one sample sequenced in a study of blood T cells in healthy people across ages (dated by TCRdb to the mid-2010s). The library relied on 5' RACE. Sequencing was performed on an Illumina HiSeq 2500. A second PCR of about 6 to 11 cycles was performed with a sample-barcoded 5' primer and a J-beta primer mix. TCRdb handled the public reads itself, with Q25 trimming in fastp and clone calling in MiXCR, and kept productive beta chains. Entries that share a CDR3 protein sequence are merged under the most common genes and DNA. The sample data list 850,000 to 1,100,000 distinct CDR3 sequences, and roughly two fifths of these were observed just once. Clones ranked in the top ten supply roughly 13% of the sample. The sequenced sample consisted of blood. These receptors were collected from a man aged 18-30 years in good health.

The sample holds a few counts of this clonotype. One junction end disagrees with the germline gene, perhaps due to a read error. The chain is built from TRBV7-9 and TRBJ1-2, with D possibly matching TRBD1 (6 bases). Germline V gene data show CDR1 as SEHNR and CDR2 as FQNEAQ (reference sequence). The CDR3 length is 15 residues. The CDR3 region has the DNA TGTGCCAGCAGTTTAGACTGGGGGCGCACCTATGGCTACACCTTC. As protein: CASSLDWGRTYGYTF.

The chain uses TRBV2 and TRBJ1-1; no clear D gene. The CDR3 spans 12 residues. V was pared by 8 bases and J by 6 bases, with 13 bases between. Per the germline V gene, CDR1 is SNHLY and CDR2 is FYNNEI. CDR3 protein: CASGSEAAEAFF. In DNA, the CDR3 is TGTGCCAGCGGTTCCGAGGCCGCTGAAGCTTTCTTT.

This clonotype was seen more than once but under ten times. The rearrangement uses TRBV21-1 and TRBJ2-5; no DNA check was done on the table's D call, TRBD2. TRBV21-1 is assigned pseudogene status. The CDR3 sequence is 19 residues long. The CDR3 DNA reads as TGTGCCAGCAGCAAAACCCAGCGGGGGGGAACTCCAGTCCAAGAGACCCAGTACTTC. Translation gives CASSKTQRGGTPVQETQYF.

This chain links TRBV2 with TRBJ2-3, with D tentatively TRBD1 or TRBD2 (6 bases each). The CDR3 has 15 residues. Trimming removed 5 bases from V and 1 base from J, with 13 bases in between. The germline CDR1 and CDR2 sequences are SNHLY and FYNNEI. The CDR3 spells CASSRGEPRTDTQYF. The CDR3 coding sequence is TGTGCCAGCAGTAGGGGGGAACCTCGCACAGATACGCAGTATTTT. Full variable domain (rest looked up from reference TRBV2 and TRBJ2-3): EPEVTQTPSHQVTQMGQEVILRCVPISNHLYFYWYRQILGQKVEFLVSFYNNEISEKSEIFDDQFSVERPDGSNFTLKIRSTKLEDSAMYFCASSRGEPRTDTQYFGPGTRLTVL.

The chain combines TRBV20-1 with TRBJ1-2, with 8 nucleotides matching TRBD1. Germline CDR1 and CDR2: DFQATT and SNEGSKA (reference sequence). This CDR3 contains 11 residues. CDR3 sequence: CMTGDNYGYTF. In DNA form, the CDR3 reads TGCATGACAGGGGACAACTATGGCTACACCTTC.

The J gene is TRBJ2-1, the V gene TRBV5-1; TRBD2 is a possible D gene (6 bases). The germline V and J ends were trimmed by 1 base and 4 bases, with 18 bases remaining between them. The CDR3 runs to 17 residues. Germline assignment: CDR1 SGHRS and CDR2 YFSETQ. The CDR3 DNA reads as TGCGCCAGCAGCTTGTCGGTCGGGGGTCTCAGGTACAATGAGCAGTTCTTC. It yields the protein CASSLSVGGLRYNEQFF.

CDR3 amino acids: CASTLAGPPGNEQYF. Written as DNA, the CDR3 is TGTGCCAGCACCTTAGCGGGGCCCCCCGGGAATGAGCAGTACTTC. The rearrangement joins TRBV3-1 to TRBJ2-5; 8 bases match TRBD2. Per germline, CDR1 LGHDT and CDR2 YNNKEL (reference sequence). Germline trimming cut 7 bases from V and 11 bases from J; bases unmatched to any gene: 18. The CDR3 has 15 amino acids.

This clonotype appeared a few times. This sequence joins TRBV15 and TRBJ1-2; TRBD1 aligns across 8 bases. Germline trimming cut 3 bases from V and 1 base from J; bases unmatched to any gene: 4. Germline CDR1 is LNHNV and CDR2 is YYDKDF (reference sequence). This CDR3 contains 15 residues. The CDR3 DNA reads as TGTGCCACCAGCAGCCTGACAGGGGTTAACTATGGCTACACCTTC. Its protein product is CATSSLTGVNYGYTF.

This clonotype was counted only a few times. CDR3 sequence: CASSYSSPSTDTQYF. In DNA form, the CDR3 reads TGTGCCAGCAGTTACTCGAGTCCAAGCACAGATACGCAGTATTTT. The rearrangement links TRBV6-5 to TRBJ2-3; D remains ambiguous. From germline, CDR1 is MNHEY and CDR2 SVGAGI. The CDR3 extends over 15 amino acids. V gave up 0 bases and J gave up 0 bases, with 7 bases separating them.

The chain is built from TRBV4-3 and TRBJ1-1; a weak D match, TRBD1 (5 bases). The CDR3 is 15 residues long. CDR1 and CDR2 from the germline V gene are LGHNA and YSLEER. The germline V and J ends were trimmed by 1 base and 3 bases, with 12 bases remaining between them. The CDR3 here is CASSQAGPQDTEAFF. CDR3 DNA sequence: TGCGCCAGCAGCCAAGCGGGACCGCAAGACACTGAAGCTTTCTTT.

The V and J genes are TRBV20-1 and TRBJ1-4, with a tentative D call TRBD1 (5 bases). CDR1 and CDR2 from the germline V gene are DFQATT and SNEGSKA (reference sequence). The CDR3 spans 14 residues. Trimming took 5 bases from V and 12 from J, leaving 22 bases between them. CDR3 amino acids: CSAYRTGGSEELFF. For the CDR3, the DNA is TGCAGTGCTTACAGGACGGGCGGAAGTGAGGAACTGTTTTTT.

The table lists this clonotype with many counts. The V and J genes are TRBV12-3 or TRBV12-4 and TRBJ1-1; 7 bases fit TRBD1. This CDR3 is built from 14 residues. The J segment lost 2 bases and the V segment lost 5 bases, leaving 5 bases of the junction unmatched. The CDR3 DNA follows: TGTGCCAGCAGTGTGGGACAGCCCAACACTGAAGCTTTCTTT. Encoded protein: CASSVGQPNTEAFF.

This clonotype was detected a few times. The CDR3 protein is CSAAGQTNYGYTF. For the CDR3, the DNA is TGCAGTGCTGCGGGACAGACTAACTATGGCTACACCTTC. V usage is TRBV20-1 and J usage is TRBJ1-2, with 7 bases matching TRBD1. The germline gives CDR1 DFQATT, CDR2 SNEGSKA (reference sequence). V gave up 5 bases and J gave up 0 bases; unmatched junction bases: 3. CDR3 length equals 13 residues.

This clonotype showed up just a few times. The V and J genes are TRBV29-1 and TRBJ1-2; 8 bases align to TRBD1. V shed 1 base and J 0 bases; nucleotides not matched to a gene: 10. The CDR3 has 17 amino acids. CDR1 and CDR2 from the germline V gene are SQVTM and ANQGSEA. CDR3 DNA sequence: TGCAGCGTTGAAGGTGGACAGGGAATGAAGTCTAACTATGGCTACACCTTC. Translation gives CSVEGGQGMKSNYGYTF.

This clonotype occurred many times. The rearrangement joins TRBV6-2 or TRBV6-3 to TRBJ2-1; the D is unclear. The V gene's germline CDR1 is MNHEY and CDR2 SVGEGT. Deletions cut 3 bases from V and 0 bases from J, with 9 bases between. This CDR3 has 15 amino acids. CDR3 bases: TGTGCCAGCAGTTATCAGGTTAGCTCCTACAATGAGCAGTTCTTC. This translates into CASSYQVSSYNEQFF.

The genes are TRBV20-1 and TRBJ1-2; the D is unclear. Per germline, CDR1 DFQATT and CDR2 SNEGSKA (reference sequence). Between the trimmed V and J ends, which lost 8 bases and 4 bases, there was a span of 23 bases. The CDR3 contains 15 residues. The DNA for the CDR3 is TGCAGTTCCCACGCGGGGAGTGGGCTTTTCTATGGCTACACCTTC. Protein product: CSSHAGSGLFYGYTF.

This clonotype occurred a few times. The gene calls are TRBV9 and TRBJ1-6, with a possible D match to TRBD1 (6 bases). CDR3 length: 15 amino acids. Per the germline V gene, CDR1 is SGDLS and CDR2 is YYNGEE. The V gene lost 0 bases and the J gene lost 8 bases, with 12 bases spanning the gap. The CDR3 reads CASSVDGDNYSPLHF. CDR3 DNA: TGTGCCAGCAGCGTAGATGGGGACAATTATTCACCCCTCCACTTT.

The chain is built from TRBV10-3 and TRBJ2-5; no definite D call. The CDR3 runs to 12 residues. The germline V gene encodes CDR1 ENHRY and CDR2 SYGVKD. V lost 2 bases and J lost 5, with 6 bases in between. CDR3 coding DNA: TGTGCCATCAGTGAGCAGAAGGAGACCCAGTACTTC. Translating gives CAISEQKETQYF.

This clonotype was observed at least ten times. This chain connects TRBV10-3 to TRBJ2-7; the D gene could be TRBD1 or TRBD2 (5 bases each). V was cut by 3 bases and J by 5 bases, with 20 bases left in between. The germline CDR1 and CDR2 sequences are ENHRY and SYGVKD. This CDR3 region has 16 residues. CDR3 protein: CAISDPGKGRSDEQYF. The CDR3 region has the DNA TGTGCCATCAGTGACCCGGGAAAGGGGAGAAGCGACGAGCAGTACTTC.

This chain uses TRBV2 with TRBJ2-1; D unresolved. V lost 3 bases to trimming and J lost 12 bases, with 12 bases between them. This CDR3 has 12 amino acids. Germline CDR1 and CDR2: SNHLY and FYNNEI. CDR3 residues: CASSDLPPRQFF. In nucleotides, the CDR3 is TGTGCCAGCAGTGATCTGCCCCCTAGGCAGTTCTTC.

About this clonotype itself: The junction departs from the called germline gene at one end, perhaps through a read error. The chain employs TRBV28 and TRBJ2-3; 7 positions match TRBD2. The CDR3 is 15 amino acids. Germline CDR1 MDHEN, CDR2 SYDVKM. The CDR3 loop reads CACSLVRGNTDTQYF. The CDR3 nucleotides are TGTGCCTGCAGTTTAGTGCGGGGGAACACAGATACGCAGTATTTT.

The chain joins TRBV20-1 to TRBJ2-3; weak D call: TRBD2 (5 bases). This CDR3 contains 14 residues. Germline V lookup: CDR1 DFQATT, CDR2 SNEGSKA (reference sequence). Trimming pared 6 bases from V and 4 bases from J, leaving 17 bases between. CDR3 in DNA: TGCAGTGCAGACGTAGTCCGGGGAGCAGATACGCAGTATTTT. Translation gives CSADVVRGADTQYF.

The CDR3 reads CSARVGPPNSPLHF. CDR3 nucleotides: TGCAGTGCTAGAGTTGGTCCCCCCAATTCACCCCTCCACTTT. This chain connects TRBV20-1 to TRBJ1-6, with D hard to call. This CDR3 contains 14 residues. In germline, CDR1 is DFQATT, CDR2 SNEGSKA (reference sequence). V lost 1 base and J 7 bases, leaving 11 bases between the germline ends.

This clonotype was recorded a few times. This sequence joins TRBV10-3 and TRBJ2-2; 9 bases are shared with TRBD2. The CDR3 has 13 residues. From germline, CDR1 is ENHRY and CDR2 SYGVKD. The V gene end was trimmed by 7 bases and the J gene end by 6 bases; junction bases not matched to a gene: 3. The CDR3 sequence is CAITGTSPGELFF. DNA of the CDR3: TGTGCCATCACCGGGACTAGCCCCGGGGAGCTGTTTTTT.

This clonotype has ten or more counts. The V call is TRBV29-1, the J call TRBJ2-5; D unresolved. Germline CDR1 SQVTM, CDR2 ANQGSEA. There are 12 residues in the CDR3. V was clipped by 2 bases and J by 3 bases, with 7 bases between them. Written as DNA, the CDR3 is TGCAGCGTTGAAACGGATAAAGAGACCCAGTACTTC. Amino acid sequence: CSVETDKETQYF.

The DNA for the CDR3 is TGTGCCAGCAGTTTTGCGTCTGCGGGTACGCAGTATTTT. It specifies CASSFASAGTQYF. The chain joins TRBV12-3 or TRBV12-4 to TRBJ2-3; D might be TRBD2 (5 bases). Trimming shortened V by 3 bases and J by 8 bases, and 12 bases separated the two germline ends. There are 13 residues in the CDR3.

This clonotype was observed a handful of times. The rearrangement uses TRBV5-1 and TRBJ2-5; possible D gene TRBD2, 6 bases. Germline V gene lookup returns CDR1 SGHRS and CDR2 YFSETQ. The V gene lost 4 bases and the J gene lost 1 base, with 17 bases spanning the gap. The CDR3 sequence is 16 residues long. The CDR3 sequence is CASSPASDGSQETQYF. CDR3 nucleotides: TGCGCCAGCAGCCCTGCTAGCGACGGCTCCCAAGAGACCCAGTACTTC.